This T cell receptor (beta chain) was profiled in a study of OX40 agonist ivuxolimab in advanced cancers. The V gene end was trimmed by 2 bases and the J gene end by 3 bases; junction bases not matched to a gene: 5. The CDR3 has 15 residues. Germline CDR1 is SGHVS and CDR2 is FQNEAQ. TCRdb's copy holds only in-frame clones and misses some; the assay was immunoSEQ multiplex PCR. The profile shows about 58,000 clones, approximately 91% of them singletons. Sequenced here: CD4+ or CD8+ T cells sorted from blood, sampled in a trial of the OX40 agonist ivuxolimab. The rearrangement uses TRBV7-8 and TRBJ1-2, with 8 bases identical to TRBD1. This sequence originates from an adult with an advanced solid tumor such as melanoma, head and neck, liver or kidney cancer. CDR3 bases: TGTGCCAGCAGCTTACGTTCACAGGGGGACTATGGCTACACCTTC. Translation gives CASSLRSQGDYGYTF.